These 28 T cell receptor beta chains originate from one sample sequenced in a study of Graves' ophthalmopathy and Graves' hyperthyroidism (dated by TCRdb to between 2018 and 2020). Instrument used: Illumina HiSeq 2000. For repertoire sequencing, the TCR beta CDR3 regions were amplified from RNA transcripts. The first round of RT-PCR was done with HTBI primers and the Qiagen OneStep RT-PCR kit, and was followed by a second round of multiplex PCR, then size selection and purification. Using fastp at Q25 and MiXCR, TCRdb reprocessed the public reads and kept productive beta chains. Each entry is one CDR3 protein sequence, shown with its most common DNA and genes. The sample contains 650,000 to 800,000 distinct CDR3 sequences, about 40% of them found a single time. The top ten clones comprise over 2.5% of the sample. Sequencing was carried out using peripheral blood. All receptors come from an adult man with Graves' ophthalmopathy.

This clonotype appeared many times. The V call is TRBV10-3, the J call TRBJ1-5, with D maybe TRBD1 (6 bases). CDR1 is ENHRY and CDR2 is SYGVKD in the germline V gene. The germline V and J ends were trimmed by 7 bases and 7 bases, with 14 bases remaining between them. The CDR3 covers 13 residues. CDR3 loop: CAITGTPGQPQHF. CDR3 bases: TGTGCCATCACAGGGACACCGGGGCAGCCCCAGCATTTT.

As to this clonotype: An end of the junction differs from the germline gene, which may be a read error. The chain is built from TRBV5-4 and TRBJ2-2; 8 bases agree with TRBD1. The CDR3 totals 18 residues. Germline CDR1 and CDR2: SGHNT and YYREEE (reference sequence). The CDR3 region is CASSQDRLTGDGTGELFF. The CDR3 region has the DNA TGCGCCAGCAGCCAAGATCGGCTGACAGGGGATGGCACCGGGGAGCTGTTTTTT. Variable domain in full (rest from reference TRBV5-4 and TRBJ2-2): ETGVTQSPTHLIKTRGQQVTLRCSSQSGHNTVSWYQQALGQGPQFIFQYYREEENGRGNFPPRFSGLQFPNYSSELNVNALELDDSALYLCASSQDRLTGDGTGELFFGEGSRLTVL.

Only a few counts were recorded for this clonotype. The chain employs TRBV7-3 and TRBJ2-5; 11 bases agree with TRBD1. CDR3 length equals 16 residues. Trimming removed 0 bases from V and 3 bases from J; junction bases left unmatched: 3. Germline V lookup: CDR1 SGHTA, CDR2 FQGTGA. In DNA, the CDR3 is TGTGCCAGCAGCTTAACGGGACAGGGGGGAAAAGAGACCCAGTACTTC. It specifies CASSLTGQGGKETQYF.

The rearrangement joins TRBV5-5 to TRBJ1-1; a possible D gene is TRBD1 (5 bases). The germline CDR1 and CDR2 sequences are SGHKS and YYEKEE (reference sequence). V was cut by 5 bases and J by 5 bases, with 13 bases left in between. The CDR3 sequence is 13 residues long. The CDR3 loop is CASRDKAGTEAFF. The CDR3 bases are TGTGCCAGCAGGGATAAAGCAGGGACTGAAGCTTTCTTT.

This clonotype was picked up a small number of times. The chain recombines TRBV5-5 with TRBJ1-5; D is perhaps TRBD1 (6 bases). Trimming removed 4 bases from V and 4 bases from J, with 15 bases in between. The CDR3 is made up of 15 amino acids. Germline V gene data show CDR1 as SGHKS and CDR2 as YYEKEE (reference sequence). CDR3 region: CASSPIGGGNQPQHF. The CDR3, as DNA: TGTGCCAGCAGCCCGATCGGGGGCGGGAATCAGCCCCAGCATTTT.

This clonotype occurred many times. This rearrangement joins TRBV10-2 to TRBJ1-1; TRBD1 aligns across 8 bases. This CDR3 has 13 residues. V lost 7 bases to trimming and J lost 5 bases; unmatched junction nucleotides: 6. Germline V gene sequence: CDR1 WSHSY, CDR2 SAAADI. The CDR3 sequence: CASNLQGETEAFF. In DNA, the CDR3 is TGCGCCAGCAATCTACAGGGGGAGACTGAAGCTTTCTTT.

This clonotype showed up many times. The chain is built from TRBV7-3 and TRBJ2-2; 11 nucleotides match TRBD2. With 2 bases clipped from V and 6 bases from J, the junction kept 2 bases outside the gene matches. CDR1 and CDR2 (germline): SGHTA, FQGTGA. CDR3 size: 15 residues. CDR3 nucleotide sequence: TGTGCCAGCAGCTTAGGACTAGCGGGTCCCGGGGAGCTGTTTTTT. This gives the protein CASSLGLAGPGELFF.

The rearrangement links TRBV7-6 to TRBJ2-1, with D hard to call. The germline V and J ends were trimmed by 0 bases and 3 bases, with 6 bases remaining between them. The CDR3 sequence is 14 residues long. Germline V gene lookup returns CDR1 SGHVS and CDR2 FNYEAQ. CDR3 region: CASSLATNYNEQFF. CDR3 nucleotide sequence: TGTGCCAGCAGCTTAGCGACAAACTACAATGAGCAGTTCTTC.

This chain uses TRBV12-3 or TRBV12-4 with TRBJ2-7, with TRBD2 identical over 15 bases. J was trimmed by 3 bases and V by 4 bases; bases with no gene match: 7. The CDR3 spans 17 residues. The CDR3 sequence is CASSSVPGLAGGYEQYF. The CDR3 DNA follows: TGTGCCAGCAGTTCCGTCCCGGGACTAGCGGGGGGCTACGAGCAGTACTTC.

This clonotype showed up many times. The V call is TRBV6-6, the J call TRBJ1-2; D possibly corresponds to TRBD1 (5 bases). V was shortened by 0 bases and J by 2 bases, with 10 bases between the two germline ends. There are 15 residues in the CDR3. Germline lookup yields CDR1 MNHNY and CDR2 SVGAGI (reference sequence). The CDR3 DNA sequence: TGTGCCAGCAGTTACTCATTCAGGACAAACTATGGCTACACCTTC. The encoded protein is CASSYSFRTNYGYTF.

The gene calls are TRBV9 and TRBJ2-7; TRBD1 matches 11 bases. The J segment lost 6 bases and the V segment lost 3 bases, leaving 5 bases of the junction unmatched. Germline CDR1 reads SGDLS; CDR2 reads YYNGEE. The CDR3 sequence is 14 residues long. The CDR3 DNA reads TGTGCCAGCAGCGGATCCGGGACAGGGGGCGAGCAGTACTTC. This sequence encodes CASSGSGTGGEQYF.

This clonotype has a handful of counts. The chain has TRBV9 and TRBJ1-1; D is undetermined. CDR1 SGDLS and CDR2 YYNGEE come from the germline V gene. The CDR3 has 14 amino acids. The germline V and J ends were trimmed by 1 base and 5 bases, with 12 bases remaining between them. The CDR3 spells CASSVRAVGTEAFF. The CDR3 DNA sequence: TGTGCCAGCAGCGTAAGGGCTGTTGGTACTGAAGCTTTCTTT.

The V and J genes are TRBV29-1 and TRBJ2-5, with TRBD1 identical over 7 bases. CDR1 SQVTM and CDR2 ANQGSEA come from the germline V gene. The V segment lost 4 bases and the J segment 9 bases; nucleotides outside the gene matches: 8. The CDR3 is made up of 12 amino acids. CDR3 nucleotides: TGCAGCGTTGGGACAGGTAATCAGCCCCAGTACTTC. It encodes CSVGTGNQPQYF.

This clonotype was recorded many times. The chain has TRBV5-8 and TRBJ1-1; a possible D gene is TRBD1 (6 bases). Between the trimmed V and J ends, which lost 3 bases and 0 bases, there was a span of 12 bases. CDR3 length: 15 amino acids. CDR1 and CDR2 from the germline V gene are SGHTS and YDEGEE. The chain's CDR3 is CASSSPGDMNTEAFF. Here the CDR3 DNA reads TGTGCCAGCAGCTCCCCCGGGGACATGAACACTGAAGCTTTCTTT.

At least ten counts were recorded for this clonotype. The chain employs TRBV12-3 or TRBV12-4 and TRBJ1-2; TRBD1 might be the D (5 bases). V lost 5 bases to trimming and J lost 2 bases, with 12 bases between them. The CDR3 has 14 amino acids. CDR3 in amino acids: CASSPRQQNYGYTF. As DNA, the CDR3 is TGTGCCAGCAGTCCTAGACAGCAGAACTATGGCTACACCTTC.

The chain carries TRBV10-3 and TRBJ1-1; weak D call: TRBD1 (6 bases). V dropped 7 bases and J dropped 6 bases, with 12 bases sitting between them. The CDR3 covers 12 residues. Per the germline V gene, CDR1 is ENHRY and CDR2 is SYGVKD. CDR3 amino acids: CAITGQFSEAFF. The CDR3 region has the DNA TGTGCCATCACCGGACAGTTTTCTGAAGCTTTCTTT.

The chain joins TRBV12-3 or TRBV12-4 to TRBJ2-1; D gene unclear. The V gene lost 6 bases and the J gene lost 0 bases, with 12 bases spanning the gap. The CDR3 runs 15 residues. The CDR3 reads CASRDRRSSYNEQFF. The CDR3, as DNA: TGTGCCAGCAGGGATAGACGGTCCTCCTACAATGAGCAGTTCTTC.

The chain carries TRBV2 and TRBJ2-2; a weak D match, TRBD2 (5 bases). The V and J ends lost 2 bases and 7 bases respectively, with 11 bases between them. The CDR3 covers 14 residues. The germline CDR1 and CDR2 sequences are SNHLY and FYNNEI. CDR3 nucleotides: TGTGCCAGCAGTGAACGGAGGCAGGACGGGGAGCTGTTTTTT. It encodes CASSERRQDGELFF.

Details on this clonotype: It is likely a read error, because the conserved phenylalanine at the end of the CDR3 is missing. No DNA is shown, since the ends of the CDR3 on it are uncertain; the CDR3 is the one TCRdb lists. This chain uses TRBV5-1 with TRBJ1-3; the D call TRBD1 from the table was never checked on the DNA. Both ends counted, the CDR3 spans 9 residues. Per the germline V gene, CDR1 is SGHRS and CDR2 is YFSETQ. CDR3 loop: CASSLRRGN.

About this clonotype: A read error may be the cause here, since a much bigger clone is one base away. The conserved final phenylalanine or tryptophan is absent from the CDR3, which likely points to a read error. The chain uses TRBV20-1 and TRBJ2-7, with D possibly called TRBD1 or TRBD2 (5 bases each). With 4 bases removed from V and 0 bases from J, the gap between germline ends came to 13 bases. This CDR3 is built from 14 residues. Germline CDR1 and CDR2: DFQATT and SNEGSKA (reference sequence). CDR3 sequence reads: CSAISRDGSYEQYC. DNA for the CDR3: TGCAGTGCTATCAGCCGGGACGGCTCCTACGAGCAGTACTGC.

This clonotype was found a few times. This chain joins TRBV6-1 and TRBJ2-7, with 12 bases fitting TRBD2. This CDR3 region has 16 residues. In germline, CDR1 is MNHNS, CDR2 SASEGT. With V trimmed by 3 bases and J by 3 bases, 6 bases remained unmatched. DNA for the CDR3: TGTGCCAGCAGTGAGTATTGGACTAGCGGGGACTACGAGCAGTACTTC. Its protein product is CASSEYWTSGDYEQYF.

V usage is TRBV12-3 or TRBV12-4 and J usage is TRBJ1-6, with TRBD1 matching 7 bases. CDR3 length equals 14 residues. Trimming at V came to 5 bases and at J to 7 bases, leaving 5 bases not matched to a gene. Here the CDR3 DNA reads TGTGCCAGCAGTGGACAGGTGAAGAATTCACCCCTCCACTTT. Its translation is CASSGQVKNSPLHF.

There are many counts of this clonotype. J is TRBJ1-5 and V is TRBV19; D is undetermined. The CDR3 length is 14 residues. Germline assignment: CDR1 LNHDA and CDR2 SQIVND (reference sequence). Deletions cut 2 bases from V and 1 base from J, with 6 bases between. DNA for the CDR3: TGTGCCAGTAGTATAAGGGTGAGCAATCAGCCCCAGCATTTT. Translation: CASSIRVSNQPQHF.

This clonotype was recorded a few times. The J gene is TRBJ1-1, the V gene TRBV20-1, with 7 bases matching TRBD1. CDR1 is DFQATT, CDR2 SNEGSKA, per germline (reference sequence). V gave up 1 base and J gave up 2 bases; unmatched junction bases: 7. The CDR3 is 15 residues long. CDR3 nucleotides: TGCAGTGCTAGAGCCTTCACAGGGGAAAACACTGAAGCTTTCTTT. It translates to CSARAFTGENTEAFF.

This clonotype was counted only a few times. The V gene is TRBV27, the J gene TRBJ2-7; perhaps TRBD2 as D (7 bases). This CDR3 is 14 amino acids long. V was pared by 3 bases and J by 3 bases, with 12 bases between. CDR1 and CDR2 (germline): MNHEY, SMNVEV (reference sequence). The CDR3 is CASSLAGANYEQYF. In nucleotides, the CDR3 is TGTGCCAGCAGTTTGGCGGGGGCCAACTACGAGCAGTACTTC.

This sequence joins TRBV29-1 and TRBJ1-2; 9 positions match TRBD1. This CDR3 region has 13 residues. Per germline, CDR1 SQVTM and CDR2 ANQGSEA. V trimming: 8 bases; J trimming: 1 base; junction bases outside the gene matches: 5. In DNA form, the CDR3 reads TGCAGCTTACCGGGACAGGGTAACTATGGCTACACCTTC. It translates to CSLPGQGNYGYTF.

V is TRBV2 and J is TRBJ1-6; D perhaps matches TRBD1 (5 bases). Between the trimmed V and J ends, which lost 6 bases and 7 bases, there was a span of 13 bases. This CDR3 spans 14 amino acids. Germline V CDR1 and CDR2: SNHLY, FYNNEI. CDR3 region: CASRYQPGNSPLHF. The CDR3 bases are TGTGCCAGCAGGTACCAGCCAGGGAATTCACCCCTCCACTTT.

This clonotype was counted only a few times. V and J are TRBV4-3 and TRBJ2-7, with D possibly TRBD1 on 6 matching bases. The CDR3 is made up of 15 amino acids. CDR1 and CDR2 (germline): LGHNA, YSLEER. Trimming left V 0 bases short and J 3 bases short, with 12 bases between. This CDR3 is CASSQDPRQDYEQYF. Here the CDR3 DNA reads TGCGCCAGCAGCCAAGATCCCAGACAGGACTACGAGCAGTACTTC.